Presented here are 5 T cell receptor beta chains from one specimen sequenced in a study of cytomegalovirus exposure and HLA in healthy donors. A multiplex PCR was run with 60 Vbeta primers and 13 Jbeta primers. Clones were sequenced by immunoSEQ multiplex PCR, and TCRdb holds only the in-frame ones, with some missing. Of roughly 190,000 clones listed, around three quarters are singletons. The sequencing sample was made of PBMCs. These TCRs come from a woman aged 25 to 39 in good health and CMV-seropositive.

V and J are TRBV4-3 and TRBJ2-7; TRBD1 is a possible D gene (6 bases). Looked up from germline, CDR1 is LGHNA and CDR2 is YSLEER. V dropped 0 bases and J dropped 1 base, with 13 bases sitting between them. The CDR3 totals 16 residues. As DNA, the CDR3 is TGCGCCAGCAGCCAAGAGGGGGACACCATATCCTACGAGCAGTACTTC. It yields the protein CASSQEGDTISYEQYF.

The V and J genes are TRBV28 and TRBJ2-2; the D gene is possibly TRBD1 (6 bases). Trimming took 7 bases from V and 1 from J, leaving 13 bases between them. The CDR3 spans 15 residues. Germline V gives CDR1 MDHEN, CDR2 SYDVKM. The CDR3 is CASIRTVENTGELFF. CDR3 nucleotides: TGTGCCAGCATAAGGACAGTCGAGAACACCGGGGAGCTGTTTTTT.

V and J are TRBV27 and TRBJ2-5; TRBD1 agrees at 9 bases. The CDR3 runs 15 residues. V was pared by 5 bases and J by 4 bases, with 8 bases of the junction left unmatched. Germline CDR1 and CDR2: MNHEY and SMNVEV (reference sequence). The CDR3 DNA follows: TGTGCCAGCAGTCCGGGACAGGGTAGATCAGAGACCCAGTACTTC. The encoded protein is CASSPGQGRSETQYF.

The V and J genes are TRBV2 and TRBJ1-5, with 7 positions matching TRBD1. This CDR3 contains 15 residues. V shed 5 bases, J shed 0 bases, and the junction held 4 bases outside the gene matches. CDR1 is SNHLY and CDR2 is FYNNEI in the germline V gene. The CDR3 nucleotides are TGTGCCAGCAGTCCCGGACAGGTTAGCAATCAGCCCCAGCATTTT. Amino acids: CASSPGQVSNQPQHF.

The chain links TRBV29-1 to TRBJ2-3; TRBD1 matches 7 bases. J gave up 4 bases and V 8 bases, and 9 bases lay outside the gene matches. Germline loops: CDR1 SQVTM, CDR2 ANQGSEA. There are 13 residues in the CDR3. CDR3 amino acids: CSPLEGGADTQYF. In nucleotides, the CDR3 is TGCAGCCCCTTGGAAGGGGGCGCAGATACGCAGTATTTT.